This T cell receptor (beta chain) was captured by sequencing in a study of Graves' ophthalmopathy and Graves' hyperthyroidism. RNA transcripts served as template for amplifying TCR beta CDR3 sequences. First-round RT-PCR with HTBI primers preceded a second-round multiplex PCR. TCRdb reanalysed the multiplex PCR reads using MiXCR and keeps one entry per CDR3 protein. The data hold 900,000 to 1,200,000 distinct CDR3 sequences, with roughly two fifths observed a single time. As concerns this clonotype: Its antigen is not identified.

Whole-study findings and limits: A 13-signature model separated ophthalmopathy from stable hyperthyroidism, just over 85% sensitivity, 65% to 82% specificity.

This sequence was found in an adult man with Graves' hyperthyroidism. Sequenced sample: peripheral blood or thyroid tissue (not recorded which).

The CDR3 sequence is CASRSGGGGSPLHF. The CDR3 DNA sequence: TGTGCCAGCAGATCGGGTGGGGGCGGATCACCCCTCCACTTT. This chain joins TRBV27 and TRBJ1-6; TRBD1 might be the D (6 bases). Germline V lookup: CDR1 MNHEY, CDR2 SMNVEV (reference sequence). Trimming pared 6 bases from V and 10 bases from J, leaving 16 bases between. There are 14 residues in the CDR3.